This entry concerns a single T cell receptor beta chain. The antigen remains unidentified. UMIs that had a 6-nucleotide sample barcode were put in using template switching. TCRdb reprocessed the 5' RACE reads and keeps a single row for each CDR3 protein, giving no DNA. The clone table shows approximately 45,000 distinct CDR3 sequences, with the ten largest holding more than 4.5%. This entry comes from a study of monozygotic twins with inflammatory bowel disease. Whole-study results and caveats: For IBD, no single strong associated signal or clonotype was supported. IBD patients had lower TCRbeta diversity (inverse Simpson) than healthy co-twins. Twin concordance left repertoire similarity unchanged, with limited power a possible explanation for this lack of difference.

Germline V lookup: CDR1 SGHVS, CDR2 FQNEAQ. The CDR3 has 15 amino acids. This clonotype was obtained from a human donor with ulcerative colitis or Crohn's disease, or a healthy co-twin of an affected twin (not recorded which). Source material: blood. V gene TRBV7-8 combines with J gene TRBJ2-1; TCRdb selects TRBD1, and the lack of DNA leaves this call unchecked. The CDR3 here is CASSPSGTPGGEQFF.